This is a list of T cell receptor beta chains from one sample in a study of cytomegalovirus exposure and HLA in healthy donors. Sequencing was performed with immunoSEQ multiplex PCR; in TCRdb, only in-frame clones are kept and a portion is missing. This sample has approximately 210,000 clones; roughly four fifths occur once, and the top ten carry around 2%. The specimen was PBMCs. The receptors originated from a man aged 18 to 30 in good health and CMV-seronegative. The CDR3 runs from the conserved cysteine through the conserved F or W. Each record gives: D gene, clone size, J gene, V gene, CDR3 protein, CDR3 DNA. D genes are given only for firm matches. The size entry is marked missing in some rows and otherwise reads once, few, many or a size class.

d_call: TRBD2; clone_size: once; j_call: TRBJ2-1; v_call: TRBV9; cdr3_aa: CASSPKRLGLVQNEQFF; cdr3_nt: TGTGCCAGCAGCCCCAAGCGGCTCGGACTAGTTCAAAATGAGCAGTTCTTC
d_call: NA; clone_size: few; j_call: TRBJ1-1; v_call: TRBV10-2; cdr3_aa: CASDRGFETEAFF; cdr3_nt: TGCGCCAGCGATAGGGGTTTCGAGACTGAAGCTTTCTTT
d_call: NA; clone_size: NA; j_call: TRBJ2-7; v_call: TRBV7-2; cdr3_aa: CASSLGTTGAYEQYF; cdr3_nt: TGTGCCAGCAGCCTTGGAACGACAGGCGCCTACGAGCAGTACTTC
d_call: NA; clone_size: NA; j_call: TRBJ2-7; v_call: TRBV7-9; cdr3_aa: CSSSLEFGEQYF; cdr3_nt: TGTTCCAGCAGTTTGGAGTTCGGCGAGCAGTACTTC
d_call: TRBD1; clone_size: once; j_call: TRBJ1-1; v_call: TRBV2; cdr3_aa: CASSLRDRDTEAFF; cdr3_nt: TGTGCCAGCAGTCTACGGGACAGGGACACTGAAGCTTTCTTT
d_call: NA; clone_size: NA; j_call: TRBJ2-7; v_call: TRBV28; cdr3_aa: CASSPAGTISSYEQYF; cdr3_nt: TGTGCCAGCAGCCCTGCCGGGACAATAAGCTCCTACGAGCAGTACTTC
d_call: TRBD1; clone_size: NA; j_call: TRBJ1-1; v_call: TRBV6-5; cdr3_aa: CASSYSKDRGLAFF; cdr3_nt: TGTGCCAGCAGTTACTCGAAGGACAGGGGGTTAGCTTTCTTT
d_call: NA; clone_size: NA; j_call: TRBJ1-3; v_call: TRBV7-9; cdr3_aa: CASSFEGRGDSGNTIYF; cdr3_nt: TGTGCCAGCAGCTTCGAGGGCAGGGGAGACTCTGGAAACACCATATATTTT
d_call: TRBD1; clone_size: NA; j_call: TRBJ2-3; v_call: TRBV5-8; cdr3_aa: CASSLEGQLFTDTQYF; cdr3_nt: TGTGCCAGCAGCTTGGAGGGACAGCTTTTCACAGATACGCAGTATTTT
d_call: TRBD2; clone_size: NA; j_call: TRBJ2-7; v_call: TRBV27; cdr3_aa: CASSLTAGGPHEQYF; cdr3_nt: TGTGCCAGCAGTTTGACAGCGGGAGGGCCCCACGAGCAGTACTTC
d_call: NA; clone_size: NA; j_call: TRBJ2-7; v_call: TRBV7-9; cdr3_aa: CASSLAGTSRSSYEQYF; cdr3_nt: TGTGCCAGCAGCTTAGCCGGAACTAGTAGGAGCTCCTACGAGCAGTACTTC
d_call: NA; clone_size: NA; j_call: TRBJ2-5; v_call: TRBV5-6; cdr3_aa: CASSFARRETQYF; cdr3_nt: TGTGCCAGCAGCTTTGCTAGGCGAGAGACCCAGTACTTC
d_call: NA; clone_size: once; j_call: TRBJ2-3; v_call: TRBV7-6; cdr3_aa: CASSLRVNFSRIEYTDTQYF; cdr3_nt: TGTGCCAGCAGCTTACGGGTCAATTTCTCCCGTATAGAGTACACAGATACGCAGTATTTT
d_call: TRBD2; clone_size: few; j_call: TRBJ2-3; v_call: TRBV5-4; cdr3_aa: CASSRPSGGGDTQYF; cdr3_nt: TGTGCCAGCAGTCGGCCTAGCGGGGGGGGAGATACGCAGTATTTT
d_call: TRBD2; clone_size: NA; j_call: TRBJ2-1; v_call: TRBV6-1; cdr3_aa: CASRPSGYNEQFF; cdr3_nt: TGTGCCAGCAGGCCTAGCGGTTACAATGAGCAGTTCTTC
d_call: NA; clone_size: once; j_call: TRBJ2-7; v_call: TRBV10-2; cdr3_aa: CASSDYQRGSFEQYF; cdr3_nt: TGCGCCAGCAGTGATTACCAACGGGGATCGTTCGAGCAGTACTTC
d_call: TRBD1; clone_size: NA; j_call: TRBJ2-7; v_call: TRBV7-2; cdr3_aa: CASSSRTGAEQYF; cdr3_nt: TGTGCCAGCAGTTCAAGGACAGGGGCCGAGCAGTACTTC
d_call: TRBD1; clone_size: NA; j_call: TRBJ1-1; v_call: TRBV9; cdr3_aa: CASSSRTGWGTEAFF; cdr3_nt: TGTGCCAGCAGCTCTAGGACAGGGTGGGGCACTGAAGCTTTCTTT
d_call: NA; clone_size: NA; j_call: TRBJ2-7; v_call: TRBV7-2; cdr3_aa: CASSLSSYEQYF; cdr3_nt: TGTGCCAGCAGCTTGAGCTCCTACGAGCAGTACTTC
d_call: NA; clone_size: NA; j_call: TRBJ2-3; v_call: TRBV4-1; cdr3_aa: CASSPQALMGTDTQYF; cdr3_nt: TGCGCCAGCAGCCCCCAAGCCCTTATGGGCACAGATACGCAGTATTTT
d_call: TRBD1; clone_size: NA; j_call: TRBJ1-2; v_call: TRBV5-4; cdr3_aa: CASSFDPGTRGSLYGYTF; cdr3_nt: TGTGCCAGCAGCTTCGATCCCGGGACCAGGGGGAGCCTCTATGGCTACACCTTC
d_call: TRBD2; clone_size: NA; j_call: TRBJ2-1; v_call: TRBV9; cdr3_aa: CASSPRLAGAYNEQFF; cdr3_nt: TGTGCCAGCAGCCCCCGGCTAGCGGGGGCTTACAATGAGCAGTTCTTC
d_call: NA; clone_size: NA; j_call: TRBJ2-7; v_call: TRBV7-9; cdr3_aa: CASSLAGSGAYEQYF; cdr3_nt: TGTGCCAGCAGCTTAGCGGGCTCAGGGGCCTACGAGCAGTACTTC
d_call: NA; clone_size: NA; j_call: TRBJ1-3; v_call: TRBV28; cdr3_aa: CASRAIRSGGNTIYF; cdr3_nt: TGTGCCAGCAGGGCCATCCGATCGGGGGGAAACACCATATATTTT
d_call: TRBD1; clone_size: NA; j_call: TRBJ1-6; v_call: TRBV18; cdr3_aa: CASSQNRQGINSPLHF; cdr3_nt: TGTGCCAGCTCACAGAATAGACAGGGGATTAATTCACCCCTCCACTTT
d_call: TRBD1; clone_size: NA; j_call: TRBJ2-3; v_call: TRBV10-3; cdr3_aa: CAISEGQETDTQYF; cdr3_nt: TGTGCCATCAGTGAGGGACAGGAGACAGATACGCAGTATTTT
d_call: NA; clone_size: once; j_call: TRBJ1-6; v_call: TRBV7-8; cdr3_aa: CASSLYGRESGSPLHF; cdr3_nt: TGTGCCAGCAGCTTATACGGACGGGAATCGGGTTCACCCCTCCACTTT
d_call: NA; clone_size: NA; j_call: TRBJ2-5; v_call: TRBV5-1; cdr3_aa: CASSRNPGGQETQYF; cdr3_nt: TGCGCCAGCAGCCGGAATCCCGGGGGACAAGAGACCCAGTACTTC
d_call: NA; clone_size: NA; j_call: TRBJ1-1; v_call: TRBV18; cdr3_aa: CASSPNSGQAEAFF; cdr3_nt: TGTGCCAGCTCACCAAATTCTGGGCAGGCTGAAGCTTTCTTT
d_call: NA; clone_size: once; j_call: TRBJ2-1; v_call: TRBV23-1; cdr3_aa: CASSLKSVRGYNEQFF; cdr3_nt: TGCGCCAGCAGCCTCAAGAGTGTCAGGGGATACAATGAGCAGTTCTTC
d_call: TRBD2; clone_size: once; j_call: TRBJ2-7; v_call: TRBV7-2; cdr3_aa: CASSPGTSGFHYEQYF; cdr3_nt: TGTGCCAGCAGCCCGGGGACTAGCGGATTCCACTACGAGCAGTACTTC
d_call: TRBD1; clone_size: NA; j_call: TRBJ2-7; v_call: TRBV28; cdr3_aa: CASSLYGTAYEQYF; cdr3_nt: TGTGCCAGCAGTTTATACGGGACAGCCTACGAGCAGTACTTC
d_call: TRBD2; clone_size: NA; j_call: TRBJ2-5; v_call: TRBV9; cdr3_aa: CASSASPTSGQETQYF; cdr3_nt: TGTGCCAGCAGCGCAAGCCCGACTAGCGGCCAAGAGACCCAGTACTTC
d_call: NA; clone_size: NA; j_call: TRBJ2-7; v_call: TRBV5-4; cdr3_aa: CASSFGRTGEQYF; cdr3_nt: TGTGCCAGCAGCTTTGGCAGGACGGGGGAGCAGTACTTC
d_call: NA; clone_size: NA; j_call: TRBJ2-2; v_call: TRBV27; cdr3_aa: CASSLTQQGPSNTGELFF; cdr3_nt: TGTGCCAGCAGTCTCACCCAACAGGGACCTTCGAACACCGGGGAGCTGTTTTTT
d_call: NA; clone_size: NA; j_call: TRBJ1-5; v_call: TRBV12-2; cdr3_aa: CASRLVRVVGNQPQHF; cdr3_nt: TGTGCAAGTCGCTTAGTCAGGGTGGTTGGCAATCAGCCCCAGCATTTT
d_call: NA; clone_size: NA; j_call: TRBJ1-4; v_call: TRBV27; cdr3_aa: CASSANGGTANEKLFF; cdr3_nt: TGTGCCAGCAGCGCCAACGGGGGGACTGCAAATGAAAAACTGTTTTTT
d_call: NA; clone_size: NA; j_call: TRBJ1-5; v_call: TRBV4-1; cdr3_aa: CASSQALSRGNQPQHF; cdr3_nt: TGCGCCAGCAGCCAAGCTTTGTCGCGCGGCAATCAGCCCCAGCATTTT
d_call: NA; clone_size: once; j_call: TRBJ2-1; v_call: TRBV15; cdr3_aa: CATSVAASYNEQFF; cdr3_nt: TGTGCCACCAGTGTAGCGGCCTCCTACAATGAGCAGTTCTTC
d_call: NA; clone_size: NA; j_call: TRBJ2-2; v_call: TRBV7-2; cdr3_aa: CASSLATEGELFF; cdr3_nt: TGTGCCAGCAGCTTAGCGACAGAGGGGGAGCTGTTTTTT
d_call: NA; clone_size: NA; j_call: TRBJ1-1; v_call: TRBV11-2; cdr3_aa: CASSRWAGQKGTEAFF; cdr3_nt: TGTGCCAGCAGCCGATGGGCGGGGCAGAAGGGGACTGAAGCTTTCTTT
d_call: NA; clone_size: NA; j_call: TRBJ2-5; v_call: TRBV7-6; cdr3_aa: CASSLRTGQETQYF; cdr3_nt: TGTGCCAGCAGCCTACGAACAGGACAGGAGACCCAGTACTTC
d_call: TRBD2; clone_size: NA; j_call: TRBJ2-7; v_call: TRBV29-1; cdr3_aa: CSTKTSGAGEQYF; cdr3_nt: TGCAGCACAAAGACTAGCGGGGCGGGTGAGCAGTACTTC
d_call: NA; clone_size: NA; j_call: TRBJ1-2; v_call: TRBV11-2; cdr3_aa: CASSATDKGHGYTF; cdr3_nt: TGTGCCAGCAGCGCGACCGACAAAGGTCATGGCTACACCTTC
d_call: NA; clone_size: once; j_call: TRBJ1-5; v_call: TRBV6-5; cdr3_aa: CASSYAGGQPQHF; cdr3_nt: TGTGCCAGCAGTTACGCCGGTGGTCAGCCCCAGCATTTT
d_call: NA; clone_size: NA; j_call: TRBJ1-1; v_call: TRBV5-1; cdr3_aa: CASTLDGSNTEAFF; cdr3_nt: TGCGCCAGCACCTTGGATGGCTCGAACACTGAAGCTTTCTTT
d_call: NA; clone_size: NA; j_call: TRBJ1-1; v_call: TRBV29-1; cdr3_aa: CSVDYGRTEAFF; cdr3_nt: TGCAGCGTTGATTACGGGAGAACTGAAGCTTTCTTT
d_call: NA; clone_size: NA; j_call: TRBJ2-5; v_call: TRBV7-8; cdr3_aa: CASSLGQLQETQYF; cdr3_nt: TGTGCCAGCAGCTTAGGCCAGTTACAAGAGACCCAGTACTTC
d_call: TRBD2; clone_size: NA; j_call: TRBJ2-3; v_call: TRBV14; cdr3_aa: CASSLLGGTRRDTQYF; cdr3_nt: TGTGCCAGCAGCCTCCTAGGCGGGACTAGAAGAGATACGCAGTATTTT
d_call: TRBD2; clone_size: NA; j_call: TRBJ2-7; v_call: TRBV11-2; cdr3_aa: CASSLVASGGSYYEQYF; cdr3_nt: TGTGCCAGCAGCTTAGTCGCTAGCGGGGGGTCATACTACGAGCAGTACTTC
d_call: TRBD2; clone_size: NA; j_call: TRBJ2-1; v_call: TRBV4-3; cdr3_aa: CASSQEPPRGGASYNEQFF; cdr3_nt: TGCGCCAGCAGCCAAGAACCCCCTCGGGGGGGGGCCTCCTACAATGAGCAGTTCTTC
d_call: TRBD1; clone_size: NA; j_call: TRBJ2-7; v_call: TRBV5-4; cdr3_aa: CASSRGGTGGYEQYF; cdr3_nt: TGTGCCAGCAGCCGTGGGGGGACAGGGGGCTACGAGCAGTACTTC
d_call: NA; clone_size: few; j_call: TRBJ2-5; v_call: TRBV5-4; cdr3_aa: CASSLGGPQETQYF; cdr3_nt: TGTGCCAGCAGCTTGGGGGGGCCTCAAGAGACCCAGTACTTC
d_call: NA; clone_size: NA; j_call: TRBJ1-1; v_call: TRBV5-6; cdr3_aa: CASTDYRVVNTEAFF; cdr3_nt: TGTGCCAGCACCGATTACAGGGTCGTGAACACTGAAGCTTTCTTT
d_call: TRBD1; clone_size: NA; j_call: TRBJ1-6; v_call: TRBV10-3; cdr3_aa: CAISLSDGGQGVSPLHF; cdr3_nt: TGTGCCATCAGTCTAAGCGACGGGGGACAGGGGGTTTCACCCCTCCACTTT